This T cell receptor (beta chain) was observed in a study of CD8 T cells in ankylosing spondylitis. In this sample, this clonotype turned up a few times. The antigen is not known. V was shortened by 8 bases and J by 4 bases, with 15 bases between the two germline ends. This CDR3 has 13 amino acids. Germline assignment: CDR1 SEHNR and CDR2 FQNEAQ (reference sequence). Findings and caveats of the study: Matched ankylosing spondylitis synovial fluid reportedly contained a significantly enriched population of disease-linked clones. What appeared characteristic of ankylosing spondylitis blood was a TCR beta motif of fewer than ten highly homologous variants. Previously reported in reactive arthritis synovial fluid and blood were some of the motif variants.

It was by quantitative 5'-RACE with molecular barcodes that TCR beta libraries were made. TCRdb ran MiXCR on the 5' RACE reads and lists one entry per CDR3 protein. This table holds around 250,000 distinct CDR3 sequences, 32% found once. Material for sequencing was blood, either unsorted or a sorted T cell fraction (not recorded which). V is TRBV7-9 and J is TRBJ2-7; D is perhaps TRBD1 (6 bases). This receptor was identified in a male donor with ankylosing spondylitis or in good health (not recorded which). The CDR3 DNA sequence: TGTGCCAGCCGCTCCGGACAGCTTTACGAGCAGTACTTC. Amino acids: CASRSGQLYEQYF.